These 2 T cell receptor beta chains came from one sample sequenced in a study of cytomegalovirus exposure and HLA in healthy donors. 60 Vbeta and 13 Jbeta primers were used in PCR. Assay used: immunoSEQ multiplex PCR; TCRdb lists only in-frame clones, some missing. The repertoire holds tens of thousands of clones, with about 78% as singletons. The sample was PBMCs. The receptors were sampled from a woman aged 40 to 50 in good health and CMV-seropositive.

This chain uses TRBV9 with TRBJ2-5; D call uncertain. The length of the CDR3 is 16 residues. V lost 0 bases and J lost 0, with 12 bases in between. The germline V gene encodes CDR1 SGDLS and CDR2 YYNGEE. The CDR3 nucleotides read TGTGCCAGCAGCGTAGAAGCAGGATACCACCAAGAGACCCAGTACTTC. It yields the protein CASSVEAGYHQETQYF.

This clone was recorded only once. The chain employs TRBV29-1 and TRBJ1-5; TRBD1 matches at 7 bases. The V segment lost 6 bases and the J segment 2 bases; nucleotides outside the gene matches: 13. CDR1 is SQVTM, CDR2 ANQGSEA, per germline. The CDR3 has 16 residues. The CDR3 DNA reads as TGCAGCGTCCACAGGGGCAGGGAAGCTCGCAATCAGCCCCAGCATTTT. This gives the protein CSVHRGREARNQPQHF.